What follows are 3 T cell receptor beta chains derived from one specimen sequenced in a study of blood T cell repertoires in COVID-19. Assay used: immunoSEQ multiplex PCR; TCRdb lists only in-frame clones, some missing. The data contain about 150,000 clones, 75% to 85% of them singletons. The sequencing sample was made of peripheral blood. These receptors were obtained from a man aged 55 to 70 with acute or convalescent COVID-19.

The CDR3 nucleotides are TGTGCCAGTAGTATCCAGGGATGGGGACCCCTCCACTTT. This encodes CASSIQGWGPLHF. The genes are TRBV19 and TRBJ1-6; D may be TRBD1 (5 bases). The CDR3 is made up of 13 amino acids. CDR1 is LNHDA and CDR2 is SQIVND in the germline V gene (reference sequence). The germline V and J ends were trimmed by 3 bases and 12 bases, with 12 bases remaining between them.

This chain joins TRBV7-2 and TRBJ2-5; TRBD1 aligns across 7 bases. Germline-derived CDR1 and CDR2 are SGHTA and FQGNSA. The CDR3 spans 14 residues. V shed 5 bases, J shed 7 bases, and the junction held 10 bases outside the gene matches. This chain's CDR3 is CASSRDSLLGTQYF. As DNA, the CDR3 is TGTGCCAGCAGCCGGGACAGCCTCCTGGGGACCCAGTACTTC.

The chain couples TRBV30 to TRBJ1-2; no firm D call. Trimming removed 0 bases at V and 2 bases at J, with 4 bases between. Per germline, CDR1 GTSNPN and CDR2 SVGIG (reference sequence). CDR3 size: 12 residues. CDR3 DNA sequence: TGTGCCTGGAGTGTACTAAACTATGGCTACACCTTC. Translating gives CAWSVLNYGYTF. Full variable domain (rest looked up from reference TRBV30 and TRBJ1-2): SQTIHQWPATLVQPVGSPLSLECTVEGTSNPNLYWYRQAAGRGLQLLFYSVGIGQISSEVPQNLSASRPQDRQFILSSKKLLLSDSGFYLCAWSVLNYGYTFGSGTRLTVV.